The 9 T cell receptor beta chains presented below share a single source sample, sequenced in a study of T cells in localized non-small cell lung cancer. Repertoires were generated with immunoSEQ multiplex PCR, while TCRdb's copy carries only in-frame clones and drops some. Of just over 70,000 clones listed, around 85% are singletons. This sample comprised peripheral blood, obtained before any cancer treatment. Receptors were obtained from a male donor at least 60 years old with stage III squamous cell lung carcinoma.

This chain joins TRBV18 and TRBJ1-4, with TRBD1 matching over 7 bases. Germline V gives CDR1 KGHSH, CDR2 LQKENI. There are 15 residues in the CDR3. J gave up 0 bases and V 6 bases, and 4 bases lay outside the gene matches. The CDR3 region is CASSQQGSTNEKLFF. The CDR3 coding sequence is TGTGCCAGCTCCCAACAGGGGTCAACTAATGAAAAACTGTTTTTT.

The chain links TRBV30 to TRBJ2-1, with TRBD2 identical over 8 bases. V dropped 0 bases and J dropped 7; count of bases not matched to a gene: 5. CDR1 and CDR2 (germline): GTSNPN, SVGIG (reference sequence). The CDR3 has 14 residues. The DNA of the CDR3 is TGTGCCTGGAGTGTACCCAGCGGGGGTAATGAGCAGTTCTTC. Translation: CAWSVPSGGNEQFF.

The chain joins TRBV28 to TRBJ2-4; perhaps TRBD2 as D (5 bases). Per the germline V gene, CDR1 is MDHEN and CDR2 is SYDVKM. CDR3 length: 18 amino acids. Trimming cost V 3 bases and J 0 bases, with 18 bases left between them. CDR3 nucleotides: TGTGCCAGCAGTTTTCCAGGCCAGCGGCCCCAAGCCAAAAACATTCAGTACTTC. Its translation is CASSFPGQRPQAKNIQYF.

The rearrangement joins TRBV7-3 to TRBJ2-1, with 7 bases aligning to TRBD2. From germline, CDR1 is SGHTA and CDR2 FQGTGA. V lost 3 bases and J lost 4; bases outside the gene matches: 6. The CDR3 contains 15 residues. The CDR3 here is CASSLGGGLYNEQFF. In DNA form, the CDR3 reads TGTGCCAGCAGCTTGGGCGGGGGACTTTACAATGAGCAGTTCTTC. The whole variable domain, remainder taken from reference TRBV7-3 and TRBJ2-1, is GAGVSQTPSNKVTEKGKYVELRCDPISGHTALYWYRQSLGQGPEFLIYFQGTGAADDSGLPNDRFFAVRPEGSVSTLKIQRTERGDSAVYLCASSLGGGLYNEQFFGPGTRLTVL.

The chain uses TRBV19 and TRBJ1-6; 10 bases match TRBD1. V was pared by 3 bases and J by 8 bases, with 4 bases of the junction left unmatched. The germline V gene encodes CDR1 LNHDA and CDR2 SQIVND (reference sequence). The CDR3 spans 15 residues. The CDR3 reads CASSIDRGRDSPLHF. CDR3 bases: TGTGCCAGTAGTATCGACAGGGGGCGCGATTCACCCCTCCACTTT.

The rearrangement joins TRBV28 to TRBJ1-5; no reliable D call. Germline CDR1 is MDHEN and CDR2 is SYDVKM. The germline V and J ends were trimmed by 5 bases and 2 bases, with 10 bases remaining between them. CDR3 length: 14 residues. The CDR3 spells CASSPGGRNQPQHF. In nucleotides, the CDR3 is TGTGCCAGCAGTCCCGGCGGACGCAATCAGCCCCAGCATTTT.

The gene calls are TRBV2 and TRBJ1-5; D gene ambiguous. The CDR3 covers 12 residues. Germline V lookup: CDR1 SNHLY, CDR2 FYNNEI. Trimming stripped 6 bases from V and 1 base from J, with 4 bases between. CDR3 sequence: CASSRSNQPQHF. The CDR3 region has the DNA TGTGCCAGCAGCCGCAGCAATCAGCCCCAGCATTTT.

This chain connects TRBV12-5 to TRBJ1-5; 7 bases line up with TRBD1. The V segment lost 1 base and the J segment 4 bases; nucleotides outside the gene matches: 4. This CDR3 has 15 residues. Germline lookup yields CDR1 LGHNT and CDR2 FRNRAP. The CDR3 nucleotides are TGTGCTAGTGGTTTGGGGGAGGGGGCAAATCAGCCCCAGCATTTT. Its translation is CASGLGEGANQPQHF.

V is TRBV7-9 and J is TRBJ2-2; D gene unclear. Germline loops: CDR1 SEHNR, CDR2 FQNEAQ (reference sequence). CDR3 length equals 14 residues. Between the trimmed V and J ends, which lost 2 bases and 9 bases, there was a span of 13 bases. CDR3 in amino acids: CASSLLRQGRELFF. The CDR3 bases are TGTGCCAGCAGCTTATTAAGGCAAGGACGGGAGCTGTTTTTT.